Sequencing of this T cell receptor (beta chain) was carried out in a study of T cell repertoires in ileal Crohn's disease. Study-level information: Median disease duration was 7.9 years; 35% smoked at surgery.

V dropped 4 bases and J dropped 8; count of bases not matched to a gene: 10. The germline CDR1 and CDR2 sequences are MNHEY and SVGAGI. This CDR3 contains 15 residues. Eligibility required adulthood, ileal or ileocolonic Crohn's disease and indicated ileocolonic resection. Assay used: immunoSEQ multiplex PCR; TCRdb lists only in-frame clones, some missing. The data hold about 6,500 clones, with roughly 74% observed a single time. Material: ileal tissue. This chain connects TRBV6-5 to TRBJ2-7; TRBD2 matches 11 bases. The sequence was collected from an adult with Crohn's disease. This CDR3 is CASSSLAGGAWKQYF. CDR3 DNA sequence: TGTGCCAGCAGTTCCTTAGCGGGGGGGGCCTGGAAGCAGTACTTC.